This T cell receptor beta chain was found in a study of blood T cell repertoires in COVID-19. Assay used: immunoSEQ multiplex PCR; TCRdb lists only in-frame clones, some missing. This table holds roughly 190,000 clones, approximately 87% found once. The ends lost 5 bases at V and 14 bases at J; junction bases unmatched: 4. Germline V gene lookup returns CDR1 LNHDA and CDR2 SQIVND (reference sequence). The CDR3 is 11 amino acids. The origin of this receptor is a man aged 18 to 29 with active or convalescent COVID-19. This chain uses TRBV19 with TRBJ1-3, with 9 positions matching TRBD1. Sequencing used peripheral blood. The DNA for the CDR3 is TGTGCCAGTAGTCCTCGACAGGGGGTATATTTT. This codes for CASSPRQGVYF.